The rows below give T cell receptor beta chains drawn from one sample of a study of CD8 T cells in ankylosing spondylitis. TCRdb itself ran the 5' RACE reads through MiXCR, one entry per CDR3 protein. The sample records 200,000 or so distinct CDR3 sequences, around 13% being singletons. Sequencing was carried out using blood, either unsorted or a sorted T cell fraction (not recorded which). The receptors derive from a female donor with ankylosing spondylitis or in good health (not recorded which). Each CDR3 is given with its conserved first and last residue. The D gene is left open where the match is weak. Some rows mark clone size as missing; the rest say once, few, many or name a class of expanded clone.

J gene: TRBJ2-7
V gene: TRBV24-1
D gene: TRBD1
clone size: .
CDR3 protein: CATSSGQGSYEQYF
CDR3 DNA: TGTGCCACCAGTTCGGGACAGGGCTCCTACGAGCAGTACTTC

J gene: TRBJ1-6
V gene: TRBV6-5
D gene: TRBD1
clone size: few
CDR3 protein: CASSYFADRGSSPLHF
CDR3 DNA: TGTGCCAGCAGTTACTTTGCTGACAGGGGGTCTTCACCCCTCCACTTT

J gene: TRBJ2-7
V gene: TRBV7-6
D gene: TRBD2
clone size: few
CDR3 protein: CASSVTSGNLYEQYF
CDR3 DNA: TGTGCCAGCAGCGTGACTAGCGGGAACCTCTACGAGCAGTACTTC

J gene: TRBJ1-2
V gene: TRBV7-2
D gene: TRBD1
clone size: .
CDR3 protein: CASSPTMQGAGYGYTF
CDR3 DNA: TGTGCCAGCAGCCCCACCATGCAGGGGGCAGGGTATGGCTACACCTTC

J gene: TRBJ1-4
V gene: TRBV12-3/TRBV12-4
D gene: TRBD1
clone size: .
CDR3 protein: CASSQGDPTTNEKLFF
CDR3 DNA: TGTGCCAGCAGTCAGGGGGACCCGACAACTAATGAAAAACTGTTTTTT

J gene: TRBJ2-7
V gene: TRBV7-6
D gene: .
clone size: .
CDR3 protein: CASSLVRDSSSYEQYF
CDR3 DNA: TGTGCCAGCAGCTTAGTCCGGGACTCGAGCTCCTACGAGCAGTACTTC

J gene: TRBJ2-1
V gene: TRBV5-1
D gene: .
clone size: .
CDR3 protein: CASSSFPGREQFF
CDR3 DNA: TGCGCCAGCAGCTCATTCCCAGGGAGGGAGCAGTTCTTC

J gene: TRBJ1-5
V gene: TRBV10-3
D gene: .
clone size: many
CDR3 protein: CAISESTAGQPQHF
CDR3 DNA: TGTGCCATCAGTGAGTCAACAGCGGGTCAGCCCCAGCATTTT

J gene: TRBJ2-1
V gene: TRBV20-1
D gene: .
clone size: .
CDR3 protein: CSASPPQRHNEQFF
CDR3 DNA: TGCAGTGCTAGCCCCCCACAAAGGCACAATGAGCAGTTCTTC

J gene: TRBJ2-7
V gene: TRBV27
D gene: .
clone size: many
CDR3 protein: CPRREVLFRAEQYF
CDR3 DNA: TGTCCCCGCAGGGAGGTTCTGTTCCGGGCCGAGCAGTACTTC

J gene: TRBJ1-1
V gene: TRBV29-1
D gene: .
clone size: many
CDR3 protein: CSVLGWNTEAFF
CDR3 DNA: TGCAGCGTTTTGGGGTGGAACACTGAAGCTTTCTTT

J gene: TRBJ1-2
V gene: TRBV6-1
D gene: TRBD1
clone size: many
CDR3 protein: CASSDRTGYGYTF
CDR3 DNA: TGTGCCAGCAGTGATCGGACAGGCTATGGCTACACCTTC

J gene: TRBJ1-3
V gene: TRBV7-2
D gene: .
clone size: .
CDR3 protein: CASSFTDYYGNTIYF
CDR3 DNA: TGTGCCAGCAGCTTCACCGACTATTACGGAAACACCATATATTTT

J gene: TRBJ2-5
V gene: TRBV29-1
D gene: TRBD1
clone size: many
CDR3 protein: CSVPGTGKETQYF
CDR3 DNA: TGCAGCGTCCCCGGGACAGGGAAGGAGACCCAGTACTTC

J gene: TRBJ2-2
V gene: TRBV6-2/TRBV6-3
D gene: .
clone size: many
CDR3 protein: CASSYPNGQGTGELFF
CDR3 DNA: TGTGCCAGCAGTTACCCTAACGGGCAGGGCACCGGGGAGCTGTTTTTT

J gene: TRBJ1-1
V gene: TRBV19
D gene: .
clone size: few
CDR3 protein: CASSIPGRTDEAFF
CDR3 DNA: TGTGCCAGTAGTATACCCGGGCGGACGGATGAAGCTTTCTTT

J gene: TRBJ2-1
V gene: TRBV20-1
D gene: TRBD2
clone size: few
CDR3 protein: CSARLPSGSSLF
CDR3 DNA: TGCAGTGCTAGACTCCCTAGCGGGAGCTCGCTCTTC

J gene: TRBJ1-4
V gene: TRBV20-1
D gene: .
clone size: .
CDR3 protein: CSARVGGDREKLFF
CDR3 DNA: TGCAGTGCTAGAGTTGGGGGCGACAGAGAAAAACTGTTTTTT

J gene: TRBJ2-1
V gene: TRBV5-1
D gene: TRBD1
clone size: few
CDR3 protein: CASTFQAGGTNEQFF
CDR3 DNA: TGCGCCAGCACCTTCCAGGCAGGGGGCACTAATGAGCAGTTCTTC

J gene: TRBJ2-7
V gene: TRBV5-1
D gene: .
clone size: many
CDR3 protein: CASSLNRAGYEQYF
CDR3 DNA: TGCGCCAGCAGCCTAAACAGGGCAGGGTACGAGCAGTACTTC

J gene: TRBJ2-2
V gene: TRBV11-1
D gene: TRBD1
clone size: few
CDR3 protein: CASSTAMTGGSDTGELFF
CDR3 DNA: TGTGCCAGCAGCACAGCGATGACAGGGGGCTCGGACACCGGGGAGCTGTTTTTT

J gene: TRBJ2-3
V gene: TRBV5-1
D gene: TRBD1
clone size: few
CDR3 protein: CASSLTGQGRDTQYF
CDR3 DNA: TGCGCCAGCAGCCTGACGGGACAGGGAAGAGATACGCAGTATTTT

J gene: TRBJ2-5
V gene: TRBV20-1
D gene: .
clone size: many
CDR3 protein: CSAYRVGQETQYF
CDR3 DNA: TGCAGTGCCTACAGGGTGGGACAAGAGACCCAGTACTTC

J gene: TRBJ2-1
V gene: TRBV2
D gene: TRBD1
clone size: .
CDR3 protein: CASSGPKTGGKGWNEQFF
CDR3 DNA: TGTGCCAGCAGTGGTCCAAAGACAGGGGGCAAGGGATGGAATGAGCAGTTCTTC

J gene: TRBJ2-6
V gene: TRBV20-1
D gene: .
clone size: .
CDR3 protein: CSASATQSSGANVLTF
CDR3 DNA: TGCAGTGCTAGTGCCACTCAATCTTCTGGGGCCAACGTCCTGACTTTC

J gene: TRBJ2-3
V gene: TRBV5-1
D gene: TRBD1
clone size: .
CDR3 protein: CASSLGTGGRTDTQYF
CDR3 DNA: TGCGCCAGCAGCTTGGGGACAGGGGGTAGGACAGATACGCAGTATTTT

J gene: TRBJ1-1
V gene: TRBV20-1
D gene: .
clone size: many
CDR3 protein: CSTVIGDTEAFF
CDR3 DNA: TGCAGTACCGTGATAGGGGACACTGAAGCTTTCTTT